The 5 T cell receptor beta chains below all came from one sample that was sequenced in a study of T cell responses to AZD1222 COVID-19 vaccine. TCRdb's table, derived via immunoSEQ multiplex PCR, lists solely in-frame clones and lacks some. Here the sample spans approximately 150,000 clones, about 91% being singletons. The sample here was peripheral blood, taken on day 0 of MenACWY control vaccination. The receptors were gathered from an adult in good health.

This chain uses TRBV6-5 with TRBJ2-2; D is unresolved. The ends were cut back, 8 bases at V and 6 bases at J, with 13 bases in the middle. Germline-derived CDR1 and CDR2 are MNHEY and SVGAGI. The CDR3 totals 13 residues. CDR3 loop: CASGTVGSGELFF. CDR3 sequence (DNA): TGTGCCAGCGGCACAGTGGGCTCCGGGGAGCTGTTTTTT.

This clone was detected once. The rearrangement uses TRBV20-1 and TRBJ1-2, with D perhaps TRBD1 (5 bases). The CDR3 spans 14 residues. From germline, CDR1 is DFQATT and CDR2 SNEGSKA (reference sequence). The V and J ends lost 3 bases and 8 bases respectively, with 19 bases between them. This chain's CDR3 is CSASRVRGPGGYTF. DNA of the CDR3: TGCAGTGCTAGTAGAGTACGGGGCCCTGGCGGCTACACCTTC.

V is TRBV4-3 and J is TRBJ1-2; no definite D call. V lost 0 bases to trimming and J lost 8 bases, with 16 bases between them. CDR1 LGHNA and CDR2 YSLEER come from the germline V gene. The CDR3 length is 15 residues. The CDR3 DNA follows: TGCGCCAGCAGCCAAGATAATGGGCCTGAGCGGGGCTACACCTTC. This codes for CASSQDNGPERGYTF.

The gene calls are TRBV6-5 and TRBJ1-1, with 8 bases identical to TRBD1. In germline, CDR1 is MNHEY, CDR2 SVGAGI. V shed 6 bases, J shed 6 bases, and the junction held 12 bases outside the gene matches. The CDR3 is 15 amino acids. CDR3 sequence reads: CASSSLATGGPEAFF. In DNA form, the CDR3 reads TGTGCCAGCAGCTCCCTTGCCACAGGGGGGCCTGAAGCTTTCTTT.

The V gene is TRBV4-2, the J gene TRBJ1-4; D is uncertain. The CDR3 loop spans 16 amino acids. Germline CDR1 reads LGHNA; CDR2 reads YNFKEQ. V was shortened by 2 bases and J by 0 bases, with 10 bases between the two germline ends. CDR3 DNA: TGTGCCAGCAGCCAATTAGAAGCGACAACTAATGAAAAACTGTTTTTT. This gives the protein CASSQLEATTNEKLFF.